The rows below give T cell receptor beta chains drawn from one sample of a study of blood T cell repertoires in COVID-19. TCRdb's table, derived via immunoSEQ multiplex PCR, lists solely in-frame clones and lacks some. The sample holds roughly 300,000 clones, 87% seen once. The sequenced material came from PBMCs or T cells enriched from blood (not recorded which). The receptors come from a woman aged 25-40 years who had recovered from COVID-19. CDR3s include the opening cysteine and the closing phenylalanine or tryptophan. Fields, in order: V gene, J gene, CDR3 protein.

V: TRBV9
J: TRBJ1-4
CDR3: CASSFSGQGANNEKLFF

V: TRBV18
J: TRBJ2-1
CDR3: CASSPPSGGQGEQFF

V: TRBV4-1
J: TRBJ1-4
CDR3: CASSHPIAEGEKLFF

V: TRBV7-9
J: TRBJ2-7
CDR3: CASSSGLLDSLHEQYF

V: TRBV28
J: TRBJ2-5
CDR3: CATHKPQGVEETQYF

V: TRBV4-3
J: TRBJ2-7
CDR3: CASSQDLGGSYEQYF

V: TRBV19
J: TRBJ1-1
CDR3: CASSIVGLDTEAFF

V: TRBV10-3
J: TRBJ1-3
CDR3: CAISVEVLSAGNTIYF

V: TRBV11-3
J: TRBJ2-5
CDR3: CASSLGGRGETQYF

V: TRBV18
J: TRBJ2-3
CDR3: CASSPQLSAPNTDTQYF

V: TRBV23-1
J: TRBJ1-1
CDR3: CASSQSVRGVAEAFF

V: TRBV7-2
J: TRBJ2-5
CDR3: CASSFEPQETQYF

V: TRBV6-5
J: TRBJ1-1
CDR3: CASTGDNTEAFF

V: TRBV7-2
J: TRBJ1-1
CDR3: CASSSSRGHSTEAFF

V: TRBV5-6
J: TRBJ1-2
CDR3: CASSPGGGGYTF

V: TRBV7-2
J: TRBJ1-1
CDR3: CTSSLVSGTMNTEAFF